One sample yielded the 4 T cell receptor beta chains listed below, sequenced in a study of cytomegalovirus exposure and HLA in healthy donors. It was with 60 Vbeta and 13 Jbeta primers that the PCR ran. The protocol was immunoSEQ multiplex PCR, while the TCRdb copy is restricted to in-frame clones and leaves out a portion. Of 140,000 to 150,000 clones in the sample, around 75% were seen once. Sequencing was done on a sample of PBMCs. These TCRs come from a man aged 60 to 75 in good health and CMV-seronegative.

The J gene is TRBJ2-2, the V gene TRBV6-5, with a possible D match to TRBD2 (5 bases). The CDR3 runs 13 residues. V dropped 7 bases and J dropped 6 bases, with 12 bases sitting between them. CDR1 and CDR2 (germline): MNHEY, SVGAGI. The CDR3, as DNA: TGTGCCAGCAACCCTAGTAGCGCCGGGGAGCTGTTTTTT. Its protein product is CASNPSSAGELFF.

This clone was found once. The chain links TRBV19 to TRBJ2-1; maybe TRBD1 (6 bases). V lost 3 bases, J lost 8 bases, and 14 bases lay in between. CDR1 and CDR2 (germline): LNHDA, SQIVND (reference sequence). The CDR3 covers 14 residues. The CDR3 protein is CASSMGTRAHEQFF. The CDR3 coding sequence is TGTGCCAGTAGTATGGGGACACGAGCGCATGAGCAGTTCTTC.

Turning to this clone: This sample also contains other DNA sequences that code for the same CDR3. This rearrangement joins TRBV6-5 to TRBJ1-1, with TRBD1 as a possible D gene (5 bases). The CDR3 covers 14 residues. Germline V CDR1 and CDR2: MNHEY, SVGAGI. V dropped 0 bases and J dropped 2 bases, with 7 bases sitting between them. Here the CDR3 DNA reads TGTGCCAGCAGTTACTCGGGGCGAAACACTGAAGCTTTCTTT. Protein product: CASSYSGRNTEAFF.

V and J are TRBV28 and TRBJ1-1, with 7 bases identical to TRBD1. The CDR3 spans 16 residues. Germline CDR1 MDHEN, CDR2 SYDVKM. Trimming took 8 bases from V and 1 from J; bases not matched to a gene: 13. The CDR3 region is CASSHSRGQQNTEAFF. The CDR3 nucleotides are TGTGCCAGCTCCCATTCAAGGGGACAGCAGAACACTGAAGCTTTCTTT.